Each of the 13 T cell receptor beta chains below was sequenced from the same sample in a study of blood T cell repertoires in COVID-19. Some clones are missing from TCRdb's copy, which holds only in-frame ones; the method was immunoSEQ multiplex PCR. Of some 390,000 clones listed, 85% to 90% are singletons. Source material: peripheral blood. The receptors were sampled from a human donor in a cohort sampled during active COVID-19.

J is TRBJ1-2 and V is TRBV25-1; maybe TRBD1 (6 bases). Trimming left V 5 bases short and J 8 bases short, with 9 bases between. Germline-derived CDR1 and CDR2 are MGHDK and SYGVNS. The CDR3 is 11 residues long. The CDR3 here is CASSQGRGYTF. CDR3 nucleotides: TGTGCCAGCAGTCAGGGGCGGGGCTACACCTTC.

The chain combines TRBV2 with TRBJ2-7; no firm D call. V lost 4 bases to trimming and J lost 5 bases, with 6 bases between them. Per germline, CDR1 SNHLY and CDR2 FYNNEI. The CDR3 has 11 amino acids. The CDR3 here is CASSVGHEQYF. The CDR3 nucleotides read TGTGCCAGCAGTGTTGGCCACGAGCAGTACTTC.

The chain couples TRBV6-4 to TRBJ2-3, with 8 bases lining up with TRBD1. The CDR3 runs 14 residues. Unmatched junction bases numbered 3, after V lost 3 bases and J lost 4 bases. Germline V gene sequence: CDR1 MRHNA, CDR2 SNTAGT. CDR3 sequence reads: CASSEETGADTQYF. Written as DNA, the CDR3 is TGTGCCAGCAGTGAGGAGACAGGGGCAGATACGCAGTATTTT.

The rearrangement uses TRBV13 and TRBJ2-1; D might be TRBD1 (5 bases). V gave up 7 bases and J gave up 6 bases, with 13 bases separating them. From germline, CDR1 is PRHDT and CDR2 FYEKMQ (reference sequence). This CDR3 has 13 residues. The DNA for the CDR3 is TGTGCCAGCACCTGGGGCTATCTCAATGAGCAGTTCTTC. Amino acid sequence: CASTWGYLNEQFF.

CDR3 bases: TGTGCCTGGAGTCTTATCCACAGGGGAGGTGCAGATACGCAGTATTTT. Protein: CAWSLIHRGGADTQYF. This chain connects TRBV30 to TRBJ2-3; D possibly corresponds to TRBD1 (7 bases). Trimming shortened V by 2 bases and J by 4 bases, and 19 bases separated the two germline ends. CDR1 is GTSNPN, CDR2 SVGIG, per germline (reference sequence). This CDR3 region has 16 residues.

CDR3 nucleotides: TGTGCCAGCAGCCCCGACAGGGACACTGAAGCTTTCTTT. Amino acid sequence: CASSPDRDTEAFF. The V and J genes are TRBV11-2 and TRBJ1-1, with 7 nucleotides matching TRBD1. V shed 5 bases, J shed 3 bases, and the junction held 3 bases outside the gene matches. This CDR3 is built from 13 residues. Looked up from germline, CDR1 is SGHAT and CDR2 is FQNNGV. Full variable domain (missing parts from reference TRBV11-2 and TRBJ1-1): EAGVAQSPRYKIIEKRQSVAFWCNPISGHATLYWYQQILGQGPKLLIQFQNNGVVDDSQLPKDRFSAERLKGVDSTLKIQPAKLEDSAVYLCASSPDRDTEAFFGQGTRLTVV.

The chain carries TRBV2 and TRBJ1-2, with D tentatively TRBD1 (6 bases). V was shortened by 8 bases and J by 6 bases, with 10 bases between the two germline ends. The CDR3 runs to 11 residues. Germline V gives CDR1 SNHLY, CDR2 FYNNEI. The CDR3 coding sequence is TGTGCCAGCTGGGGGCGGGATGGCTACACCTTC. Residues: CASWGRDGYTF.

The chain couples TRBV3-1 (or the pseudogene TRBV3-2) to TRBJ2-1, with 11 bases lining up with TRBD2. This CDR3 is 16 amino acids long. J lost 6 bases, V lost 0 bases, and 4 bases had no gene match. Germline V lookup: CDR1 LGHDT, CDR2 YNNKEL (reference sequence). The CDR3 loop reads CASSQETSGSSNEQFF. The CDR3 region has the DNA TGTGCCAGCAGCCAAGAAACTAGCGGGAGTAGCAATGAGCAGTTCTTC.

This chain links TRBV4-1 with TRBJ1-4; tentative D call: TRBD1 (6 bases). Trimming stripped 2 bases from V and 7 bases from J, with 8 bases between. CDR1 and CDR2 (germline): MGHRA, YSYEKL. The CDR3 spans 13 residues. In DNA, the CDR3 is TGCGCCAGCAGCCAAACCAGGGGTGAAAAACTGTTTTTT. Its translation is CASSQTRGEKLFF.

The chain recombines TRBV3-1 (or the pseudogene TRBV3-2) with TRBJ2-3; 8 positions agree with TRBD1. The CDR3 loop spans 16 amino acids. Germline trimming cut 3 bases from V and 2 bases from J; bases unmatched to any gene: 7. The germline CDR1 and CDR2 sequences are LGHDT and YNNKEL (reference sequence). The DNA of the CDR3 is TGTGCCAGCAGCCAGGGACAGGAGGCCCACACAGATACGCAGTATTTT. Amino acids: CASSQGQEAHTDTQYF.

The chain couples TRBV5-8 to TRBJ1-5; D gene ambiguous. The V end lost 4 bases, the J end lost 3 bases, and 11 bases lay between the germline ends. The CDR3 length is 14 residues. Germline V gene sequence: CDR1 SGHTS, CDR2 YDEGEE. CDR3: CASSLGLNNQPQHF. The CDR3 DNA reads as TGTGCCAGCAGCCTAGGCCTAAACAATCAGCCCCAGCATTTT.

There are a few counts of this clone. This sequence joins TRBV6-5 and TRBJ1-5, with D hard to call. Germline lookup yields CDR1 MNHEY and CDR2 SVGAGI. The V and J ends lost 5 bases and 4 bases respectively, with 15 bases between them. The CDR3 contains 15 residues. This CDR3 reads CASSTGRTGNQPQHF. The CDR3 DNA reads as TGTGCCAGCAGTACCGGCCGAACGGGAAATCAGCCCCAGCATTTT.

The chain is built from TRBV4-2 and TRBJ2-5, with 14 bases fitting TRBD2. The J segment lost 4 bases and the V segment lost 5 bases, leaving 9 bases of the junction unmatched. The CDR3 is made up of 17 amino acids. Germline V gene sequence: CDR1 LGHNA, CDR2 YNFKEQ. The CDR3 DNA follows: TGTGCCAGCAGCTCAGGAGGACTAGCGGGGGGTGGAGAGACCCAGTACTTC. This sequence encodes CASSSGGLAGGGETQYF.